This record covers a single TCR beta chain. This entry is derived from a study of T-cell reconstitution after alpha-beta-depleted transplantation in children. Construction of the TCRbeta library involved unique molecular identifiers. One entry per CDR3 protein results from TCRdb running MiXCR on the PCR reads. The sample records fewer than 550,000 distinct CDR3 sequences, about a tenth being singletons. Germline CDR1 is SGHVS and CDR2 is FNYEAQ. V gave up 0 bases and J gave up 3 bases, with 11 bases separating them. This CDR3 is built from 15 residues. Sample: PBMCs from the stem cell graft donor, taken from the stem cell graft. The chain carries TRBV7-6 and TRBJ1-1; D might be TRBD1 (5 bases). The sequence derives from a human donor who donated a stem cell graft to a child with acute myeloid leukemia. The DNA of the CDR3 is TGTGCCAGCAGCTTAGCCGGGGGAGAGGACACTGAAGCTTTCTTT. The encoded protein is CASSLAGGEDTEAFF.